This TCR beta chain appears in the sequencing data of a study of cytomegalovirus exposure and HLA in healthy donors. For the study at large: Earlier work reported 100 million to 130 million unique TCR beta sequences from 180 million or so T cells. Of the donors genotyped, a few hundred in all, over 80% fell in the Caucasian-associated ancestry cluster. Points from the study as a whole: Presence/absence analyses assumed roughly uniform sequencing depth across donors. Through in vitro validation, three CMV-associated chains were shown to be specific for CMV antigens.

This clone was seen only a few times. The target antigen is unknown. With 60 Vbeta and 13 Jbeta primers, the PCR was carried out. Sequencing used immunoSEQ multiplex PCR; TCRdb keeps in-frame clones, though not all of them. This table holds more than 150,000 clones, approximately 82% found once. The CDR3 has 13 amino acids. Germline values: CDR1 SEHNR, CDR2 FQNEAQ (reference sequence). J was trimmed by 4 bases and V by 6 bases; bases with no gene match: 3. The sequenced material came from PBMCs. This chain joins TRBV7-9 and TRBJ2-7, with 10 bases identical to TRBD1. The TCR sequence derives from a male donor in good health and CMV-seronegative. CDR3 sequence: CASRGQGLYEQYF. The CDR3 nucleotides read TGTGCCAGCAGGGGACAGGGGCTTTACGAGCAGTACTTC.